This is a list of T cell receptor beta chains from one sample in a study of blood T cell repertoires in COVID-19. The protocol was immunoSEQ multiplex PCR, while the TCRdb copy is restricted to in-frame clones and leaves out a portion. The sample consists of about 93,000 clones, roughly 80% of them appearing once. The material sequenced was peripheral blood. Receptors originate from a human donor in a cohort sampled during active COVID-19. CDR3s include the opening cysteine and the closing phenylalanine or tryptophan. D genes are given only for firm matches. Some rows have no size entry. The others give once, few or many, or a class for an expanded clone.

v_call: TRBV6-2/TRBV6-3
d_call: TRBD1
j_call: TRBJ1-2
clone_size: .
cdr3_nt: TGTGCCAGCAGTGAGGGGACAGTGAGTCCTGGCTACACCTTC
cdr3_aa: CASSEGTVSPGYTF

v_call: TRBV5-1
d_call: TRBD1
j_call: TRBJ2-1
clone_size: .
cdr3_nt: TGCGCCAGCAGCTCCAATGAGGGGGCGCGGAATGAGCAGTTCTTC
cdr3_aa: CASSSNEGARNEQFF

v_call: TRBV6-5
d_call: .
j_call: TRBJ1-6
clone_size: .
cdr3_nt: TGTGCCAGCAGTTACTCGAGAACAGGGTCGTTGTCACCCCTCCACTTT
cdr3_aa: CASSYSRTGSLSPLHF

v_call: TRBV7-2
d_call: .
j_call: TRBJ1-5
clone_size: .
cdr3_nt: TGTGCCAGCAGCTCAAGCGGGGTCCTTCTCAATCAGCCCCAGCATTTT
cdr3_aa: CASSSSGVLLNQPQHF

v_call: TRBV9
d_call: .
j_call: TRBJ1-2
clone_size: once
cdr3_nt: TGTGCCAGCAGCCTGACAGTTAACTATGGCTACACCTTC
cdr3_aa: CASSLTVNYGYTF

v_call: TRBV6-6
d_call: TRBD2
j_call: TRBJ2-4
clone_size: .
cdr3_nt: TGTGCCAGCAGACCCAGCGGGAGGGCGGAAAACATTCAGTACTTC
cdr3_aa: CASRPSGRAENIQYF

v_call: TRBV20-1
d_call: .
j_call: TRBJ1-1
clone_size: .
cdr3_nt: TGCAGTGCTCGCCGGGGTATTGAAGCTTTCTTT
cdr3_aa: CSARRGIEAFF

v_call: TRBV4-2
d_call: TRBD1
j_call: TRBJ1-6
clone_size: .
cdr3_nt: TGTGCCAGCAGCCAAGCCGGACAGGGAGAACGCTCACCCCTCCACTTT
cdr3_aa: CASSQAGQGERSPLHF

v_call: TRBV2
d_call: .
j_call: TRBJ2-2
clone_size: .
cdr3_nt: TGTGCCAGCAGTATGACAGTCGCGAACACCGGGGAGCTGTTTTTT
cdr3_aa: CASSMTVANTGELFF

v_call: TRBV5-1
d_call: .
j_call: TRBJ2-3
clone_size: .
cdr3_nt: TGCGCCAGCAGCCTGGGTGTACCAGGGGCAGGTACGCAGTATTTT
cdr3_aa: CASSLGVPGAGTQYF

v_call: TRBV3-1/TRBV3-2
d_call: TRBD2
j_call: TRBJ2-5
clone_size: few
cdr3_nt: TGTGCCAGCAGCCCCTCAGAGGGGAGGGAGGAGACCCAGTACTTC
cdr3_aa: CASSPSEGREETQYF

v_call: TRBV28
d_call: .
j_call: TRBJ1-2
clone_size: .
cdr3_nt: TGTGCCAGCAGTTTCGGGGGTTCCTATGGCTACACCTTC
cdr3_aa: CASSFGGSYGYTF

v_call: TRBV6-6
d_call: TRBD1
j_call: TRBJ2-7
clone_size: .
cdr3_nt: TGTGCCAGCAGTTACTCGACAGGGACCGAGCAGTACTTC
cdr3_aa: CASSYSTGTEQYF

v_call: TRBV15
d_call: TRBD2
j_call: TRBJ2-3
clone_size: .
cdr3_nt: TGTGCCACCAGTACTACTAGCGGGGGGTTCACAGATACGCAGTATTTT
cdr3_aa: CATSTTSGGFTDTQYF

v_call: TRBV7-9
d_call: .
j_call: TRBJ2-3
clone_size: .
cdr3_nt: TGTGCCAGCAGCTTAAGTCGTAGCGGAAGTACAGATACGCAGTATTTT
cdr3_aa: CASSLSRSGSTDTQYF

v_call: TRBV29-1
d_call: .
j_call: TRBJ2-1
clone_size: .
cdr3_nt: TGCAGCGTCCTGCCAGGGGGGCGAAATGAGCAGTTCTTC
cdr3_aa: CSVLPGGRNEQFF

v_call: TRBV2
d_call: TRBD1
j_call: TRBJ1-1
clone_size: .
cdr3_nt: TGTGCCAGCAGGGATAACAGGGGGGAATTGGGTGAAGCTTTCTTT
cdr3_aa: CASRDNRGELGEAFF

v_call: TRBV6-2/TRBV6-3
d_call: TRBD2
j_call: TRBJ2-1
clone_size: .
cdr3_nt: TGTGCCAGCAGCCAAACCCCCGGGACTAGCGTAAATGAGCAGTTCTTC
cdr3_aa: CASSQTPGTSVNEQFF

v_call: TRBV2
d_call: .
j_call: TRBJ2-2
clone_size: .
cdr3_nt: TGTGCCAGCAGTGGACAGCGCACCGGGGAGCTGTTTTTT
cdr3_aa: CASSGQRTGELFF